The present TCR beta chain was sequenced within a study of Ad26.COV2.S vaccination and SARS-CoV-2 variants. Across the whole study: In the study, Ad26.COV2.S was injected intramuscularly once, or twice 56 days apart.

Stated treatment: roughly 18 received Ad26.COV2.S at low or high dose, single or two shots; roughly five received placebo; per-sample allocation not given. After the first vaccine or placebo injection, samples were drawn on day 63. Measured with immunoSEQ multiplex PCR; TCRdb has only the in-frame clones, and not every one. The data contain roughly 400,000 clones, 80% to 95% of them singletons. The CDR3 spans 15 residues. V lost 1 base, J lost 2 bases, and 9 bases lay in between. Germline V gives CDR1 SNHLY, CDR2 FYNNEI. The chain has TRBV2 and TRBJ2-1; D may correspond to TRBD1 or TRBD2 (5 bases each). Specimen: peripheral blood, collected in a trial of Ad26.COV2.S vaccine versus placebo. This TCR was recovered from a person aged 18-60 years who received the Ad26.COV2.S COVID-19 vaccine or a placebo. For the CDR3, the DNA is TGTGCCAGCAGTGAAGAATTGGGGGCCTACAATGAGCAGTTCTTC. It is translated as CASSEELGAYNEQFF.